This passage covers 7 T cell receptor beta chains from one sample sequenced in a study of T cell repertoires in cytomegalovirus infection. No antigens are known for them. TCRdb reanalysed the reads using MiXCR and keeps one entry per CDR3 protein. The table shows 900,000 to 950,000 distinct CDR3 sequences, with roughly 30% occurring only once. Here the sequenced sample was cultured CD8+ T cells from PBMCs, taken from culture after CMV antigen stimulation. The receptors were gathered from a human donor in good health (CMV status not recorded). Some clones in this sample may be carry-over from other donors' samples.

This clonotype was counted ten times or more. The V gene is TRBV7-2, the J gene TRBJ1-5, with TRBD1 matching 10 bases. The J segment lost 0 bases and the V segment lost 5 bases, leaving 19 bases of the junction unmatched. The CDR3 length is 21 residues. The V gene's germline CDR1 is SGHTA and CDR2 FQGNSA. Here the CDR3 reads CASSPSWPGDRGFYSNQPQHF. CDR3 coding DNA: TGTGCCAGCAGCCCCAGTTGGCCGGGGGACAGGGGCTTCTATAGCAATCAGCCCCAGCATTTT.

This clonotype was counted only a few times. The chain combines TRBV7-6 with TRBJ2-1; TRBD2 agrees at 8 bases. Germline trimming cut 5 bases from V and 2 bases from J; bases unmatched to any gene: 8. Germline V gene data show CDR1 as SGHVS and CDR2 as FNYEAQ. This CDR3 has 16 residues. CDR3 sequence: CASSSLRGGAYNEQFF. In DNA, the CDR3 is TGTGCCAGCAGCAGCCTCCGGGGGGGAGCCTACAATGAGCAGTTCTTC.

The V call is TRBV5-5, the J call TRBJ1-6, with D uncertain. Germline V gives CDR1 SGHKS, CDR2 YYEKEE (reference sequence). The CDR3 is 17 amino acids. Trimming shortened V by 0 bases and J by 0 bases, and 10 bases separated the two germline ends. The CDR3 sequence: CASSLVQPNSYNSPLHF. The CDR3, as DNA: TGTGCCAGCAGCTTGGTTCAACCCAACTCCTATAATTCACCCCTCCACTTT.

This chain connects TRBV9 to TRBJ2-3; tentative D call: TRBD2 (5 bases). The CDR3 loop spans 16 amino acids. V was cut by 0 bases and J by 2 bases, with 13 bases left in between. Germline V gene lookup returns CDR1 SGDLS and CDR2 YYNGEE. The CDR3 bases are TGTGCCAGCAGCGTAGCTGTGGAGGCCTACACAGATACGCAGTATTTT. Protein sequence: CASSVAVEAYTDTQYF. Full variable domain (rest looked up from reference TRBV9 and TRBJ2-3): DSGVTQTPKHLITATGQRVTLRCSPRSGDLSVYWYQQSLDQGLQFLIQYYNGEERAKGNILERFSAQQFPDLHSELNLSSLELGDSALYFCASSVAVEAYTDTQYFGPGTRLTVL.

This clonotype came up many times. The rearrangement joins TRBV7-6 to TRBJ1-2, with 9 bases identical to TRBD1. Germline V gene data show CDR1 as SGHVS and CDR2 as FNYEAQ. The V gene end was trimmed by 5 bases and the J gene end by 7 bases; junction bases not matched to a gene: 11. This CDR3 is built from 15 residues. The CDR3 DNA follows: TGTGCCAGCAGCCACGACCCGGGACAGGGTGGTGGCTACACCTTC. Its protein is CASSHDPGQGGGYTF.

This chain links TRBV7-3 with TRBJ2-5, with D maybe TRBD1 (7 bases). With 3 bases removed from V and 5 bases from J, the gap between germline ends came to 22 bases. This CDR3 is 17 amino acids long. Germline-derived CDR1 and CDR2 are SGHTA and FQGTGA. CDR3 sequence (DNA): TGTGCCAGCAGCTTTTCGCGGGACAGAGGTGGGGCGGAGACCCAGTACTTC. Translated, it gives CASSFSRDRGGAETQYF.

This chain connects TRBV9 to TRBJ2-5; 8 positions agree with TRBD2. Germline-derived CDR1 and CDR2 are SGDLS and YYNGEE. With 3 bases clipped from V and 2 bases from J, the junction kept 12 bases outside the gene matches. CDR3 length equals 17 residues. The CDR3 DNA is TGTGCCAGCAGCGGAGGGACCGGGACTAGTGCACAAGAGACCCAGTACTTC. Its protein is CASSGGTGTSAQETQYF.